This T cell receptor beta chain was identified during a study of shared clonotypes between healthy human individuals. Overall study: Donors had three CD4 naive, three CD4 memory, two CD8 naive and one CD8 memory plate apiece.

Study findings and constraints: Naive subsets usually exceeded memory subsets in estimated richness. Generation probability values for non-shared clonotypes were lower than those for clonotypes shared by all four donors.

The CDR3 covers 14 residues. Germline V CDR1 and CDR2: SGHTA, FQGTGA. V was trimmed by 5 bases and J by 8 bases, leaving 16 bases between them. The CD4+ fraction was divided into a CD45RA+ naive subset and a CD45RA-negative memory subset. TCRdb keeps only in-frame clones here, not all; method: immunoSEQ multiplex PCR. This repertoire shows approximately 2,000,000 clones, roughly 90% found once; its top ten account for 0.3% to 0.4%. As regards this clone: Its antigen is unidentified.

The clonotype comes from a man aged 18 to 29 in good health. Some clones in this sample may be carry-over from other donors' samples. The rearrangement links TRBV7-3 to TRBJ2-1; D gene ambiguous. The specimen was naive CD4+ T cells from PBMCs. Indicated subset: CD45RA+ positively selected. CDR3: CASSPQAADDEQFF. In DNA, the CDR3 is TGTGCCAGCAGCCCCCAGGCCGCCGACGATGAGCAGTTCTTC.